The next 3 T cell receptor beta chains were all read from a single sample in a study of lymphopenia after photon versus proton radiotherapy. The protocol was immunoSEQ multiplex PCR, while the TCRdb copy is restricted to in-frame clones and leaves out a portion. The data contain around 20,000 clones, 75% to 95% of them singletons. The sample consisted of peripheral blood, taken from a patient treated with photon-based radiotherapy. The receptors were gathered from a man in his 60s with pancreatic cancer.

The chain recombines TRBV4-2 with TRBJ2-3; a weak D match, TRBD2 (7 bases). Between the trimmed V and J ends, which lost 3 bases and 2 bases, there was a span of 15 bases. Germline V gene sequence: CDR1 LGHNA, CDR2 YNFKEQ. This CDR3 has 16 amino acids. DNA for the CDR3: TGTGCCAGCAGCCAGGAGGACGGGGGGCCCACAGATACGCAGTATTTT. Residues: CASSQEDGGPTDTQYF.

This sequence joins TRBV6-5 and TRBJ2-5; no definite D call. V was pared by 5 bases and J by 5 bases, with 12 bases between. Looked up from germline, CDR1 is MNHEY and CDR2 is SVGAGI. This CDR3 region has 13 residues. DNA of the CDR3: TGTGCCAGCAGTGAATCGTACGGGGAGACCCAGTACTTC. It codes for CASSESYGETQYF.

This chain joins TRBV18 and TRBJ2-1, with 7 bases identical to TRBD1. Germline V gives CDR1 KGHSH, CDR2 LQKENI. This CDR3 spans 15 amino acids. Trimming at V came to 6 bases and at J to 3 bases, leaving 8 bases not matched to a gene. The CDR3 loop reads CASSDTRDSYNEQFF. CDR3 sequence (DNA): TGTGCCAGCTCCGATACCCGGGACAGCTACAATGAGCAGTTCTTC.